This TCR beta chain emerged from a study of blood T cells in healthy people across ages (dated by TCRdb to 2013 to 2016). Regarding the research as a whole: In model experiments, template switching captured roughly one uniquely barcoded TCR beta cDNA molecule for every two T cells. The donors were split into four age groups: young (average approximately 16 years), middle-aged (more than 35), aged (more than 60) and long-lived (approximately 80). Donors of different ages were randomly distributed across sequencing lanes to avoid experimental bias. Using deep sequencing normalized with unique cDNA molecular identifiers, the study measured how TCR beta repertoire diversity changes with age. Using the same blood draw, the study looked at two additional independent replicas of 1 million unique cDNA reads for two donors, one aged 18 to 29 and the other aged 80 or older.

General findings and caveats noted by the study authors: Estimates of total diversity from one million sequenced T cells were regarded as lower bounds and underestimates. Observed TCR beta diversity per million T cells fell roughly linearly with age, and a significant reduction was already apparent by age around 40. The percentage of naive T cells measured by flow cytometry correlated strongly with observed TCR beta diversity. Bulk unsorted PBMC profiling prevented conclusive comparison of naive and antigen-experienced compartments. Because donor CMV infection status was unknown, age-related changes in expanded clonotypes were potentially confounded. Compared with the aged group, more naive CD4+ T cells, fewer expanded clones and increased TCR diversity were shown by the long-lived group, suggesting age selection.

This clonotype was found a few times. Its antigen has not been determined. There are no base qualities to consult, and no much larger clone falls within one base. Inclusive of the bounding cysteine and phenylalanine, the CDR3 is 15 residues long. The kept DNA is CDR3 alone, 45 bases in frame from the first base. Via the germline V gene, CDR1 is LGHNA and CDR2 YSLEER. V was cut back by 4 bases and J by 5 bases, leaving a gap of 16 bases between them. The receptor library was made with 5' RACE. Sequencing was carried out with an Illumina HiSeq 2500. The second PCR ran for roughly 7 to 12 cycles and used a J-beta primer mix along with a sample-barcoded 5' primer. Each TCR beta cDNA molecule received a unique molecular identifier from a template-switch 5' adaptor carrying 12 random nucleotides. Each sample yielded at least 3 million CDR3-containing paired-end reads. First-strand cDNA synthesis was performed from all RNA using the Mint cDNA synthesis kit, with priming by a TRBC-specific oligonucleotide. After uracil-DNA glycosylase treatment, a first 18-cycle PCR used universal primers M1SS and BC2_uni_R on all cDNA. The study's processing was this. Normalization of each sample was performed by random selection of 1 million high-quality reads, each carrying a distinct molecular identifier. Instead of being binned into consensus sequences, reads with shared molecular identifiers were discarded. MiTCR, with a Q25 quality threshold and the strictest error-elimination algorithm, was used for CDR3 identification, clonotype clustering and error correction. A nonparametric unseen species model using Euler transformation provided a lower-bound estimate of total TCR beta diversity. TCRdb reanalyzed the raw reads on its own, using fastp at Q25 for trimming and MiXCR for clone calling, and kept in-frame beta chains. Rows with one shared CDR3 protein collapse into an entry with the most common genes and DNA. These V and J calls rely on TCRdb rather than the paper's analysis. The sample has 1,500,000 or so distinct CDR3 sequences on record, 59% of them singletons. The biggest ten clones account for over 6.5% of the sample.

Systemically healthy Caucasian individuals from Russia, approximately 39 in total and aged 6 to 90 years, were included as donors. Around 9.8 milliliters of peripheral blood were collected from each donor into EDTA-treated Vacutainer tubes. Ficoll-Paque density-gradient centrifugation was used to isolate PBMCs, with at least 7 million obtained per sample. Trizol reagent was used to extract total RNA from the PBMCs, yielding at least 5 micrograms per sample. Naive CD45RAhigh/CD27high T cell percentages were measured by flow cytometry on a PBMC aliquot from every donor. Input material: blood. This receptor was identified in a man between 18 and 29 years old in good health. The chain links TRBV4-3 with TRBJ2-3, with TRBD2 perhaps the D gene, on 6 matching bases. The DNA reads TGCGCCAGCAGCCTACTGAGCTTCGGGGGAGATACGCAGTATTTT. This encodes CASSLLSFGGDTQYF.